Each of the 2 T cell receptor beta chains below was sequenced from the same sample in a study of blood T cell repertoires in COVID-19. Generated by immunoSEQ multiplex PCR, the TCRdb table keeps only in-frame clones and is missing some. The data show 270,000 or so clones, approximately 92% seen once. The specimen sequenced was peripheral blood. Receptors were obtained from a woman aged 40 to 55 who had recovered from COVID-19.

The chain has TRBV14 and TRBJ1-2; D uncertain. V was clipped by 1 base and J by 4 bases, with 7 bases between them. CDR3 length equals 13 residues. From germline, CDR1 is SGHDN and CDR2 FVKESK. For the CDR3, the DNA is TGTGCCAGCAGCCAAGTGGGCGTCTATGGCTACACCTTC. It is translated as CASSQVGVYGYTF.

The chain uses TRBV13 and TRBJ1-2, with D hard to call. Germline V lookup: CDR1 PRHDT, CDR2 FYEKMQ (reference sequence). Trimming shortened V by 3 bases and J by 4 bases, and 9 bases separated the two germline ends. The CDR3 loop spans 13 amino acids. Written as DNA, the CDR3 is TGTGCCAGCAGCTTTATGAGTTCCTATGGCTACACCTTC. This codes for CASSFMSSYGYTF.